These 4 T cell receptor beta chains were all obtained from the same sample, sequenced in a study of blood T cells in healthy people across ages. Next came a second PCR, run for roughly 6 to 11 cycles, which used a sample-barcoded 5' primer along with a J-beta primer mix. TCRdb re-analysed the 5' RACE reads in MiXCR, keeping a single row per CDR3 protein. The table records around 1,100,000 distinct CDR3 sequences, less than 45% of them present only once. Material: blood. The receptors were sampled from a man between 18 and 29 years old in good health.

This clonotype occurred a few times. The V gene is TRBV7-2, the J gene TRBJ2-4; no reliable D call. CDR3 size: 14 residues. In germline, CDR1 is SGHTA, CDR2 FQGNSA. The germline V and J ends were trimmed by 1 base and 3 bases, with 7 bases remaining between them. The chain's CDR3 is CASSLVGIKNIQYF. DNA of the CDR3: TGTGCCAGCAGCTTAGTGGGGATCAAAAACATTCAGTACTTC.

This clonotype showed up just a few times. CDR3 residues: CASSRQAQKGDTQYF. The CDR3 nucleotides are TGTGCCAGCAGTCGACAGGCCCAAAAGGGAGATACGCAGTATTTT. V and J are TRBV2 and TRBJ2-3; D may be TRBD1 (6 bases). The CDR3 sequence is 15 residues long. With 5 bases removed from V and 5 bases from J, the gap between germline ends came to 17 bases. CDR1 is SNHLY and CDR2 is FYNNEI in the germline V gene.

This clonotype has a handful of counts. The rearrangement uses TRBV12-3 or TRBV12-4 and TRBJ1-5; no reliable D call. CDR3 length: 13 residues. The V and J ends lost 2 bases and 5 bases respectively, with 7 bases between them. The CDR3 loop reads CASSLSRDQPQHF. CDR3 bases: TGTGCCAGCAGTTTATCGAGGGATCAGCCCCAGCATTTT.

V and J are TRBV20-1 and TRBJ1-4, with 9 bases matching TRBD1. V was clipped by 6 bases and J by 9 bases; unmatched bases: 11. The CDR3 sequence is 14 residues long. Germline V gives CDR1 DFQATT, CDR2 SNEGSKA (reference sequence). Written as DNA, the CDR3 is TGCAGTGCCCCTAGGACAGGGGAATATAAAAAACTGTTTTTT. The encoded protein is CSAPRTGEYKKLFF.